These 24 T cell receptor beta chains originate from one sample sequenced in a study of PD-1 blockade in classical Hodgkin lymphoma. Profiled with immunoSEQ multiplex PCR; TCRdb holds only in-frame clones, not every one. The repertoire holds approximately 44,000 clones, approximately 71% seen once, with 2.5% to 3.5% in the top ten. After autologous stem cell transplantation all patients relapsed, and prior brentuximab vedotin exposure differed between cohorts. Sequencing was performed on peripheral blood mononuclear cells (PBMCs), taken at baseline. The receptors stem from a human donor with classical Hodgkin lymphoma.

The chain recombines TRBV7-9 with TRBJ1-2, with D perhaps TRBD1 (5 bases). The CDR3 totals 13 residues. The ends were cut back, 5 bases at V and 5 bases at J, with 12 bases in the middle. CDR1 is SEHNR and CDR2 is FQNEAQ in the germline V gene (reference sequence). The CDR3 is CASSTGTVYGYTF. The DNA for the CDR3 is TGTGCCAGCAGCACTGGGACGGTTTATGGCTACACCTTC.

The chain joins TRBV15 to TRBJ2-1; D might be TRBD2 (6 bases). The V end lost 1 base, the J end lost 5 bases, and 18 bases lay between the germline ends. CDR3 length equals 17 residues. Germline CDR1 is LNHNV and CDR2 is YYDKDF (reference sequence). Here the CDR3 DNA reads TGTGCCACCAGCAGAGTCCTTCTAGCGACCGCCAACAATGAGCAGTTCTTC. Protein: CATSRVLLATANNEQFF. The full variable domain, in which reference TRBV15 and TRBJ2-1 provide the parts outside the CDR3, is DAMVIQNPRYQVTQFGKPVTLSCSQTLNHNVMYWYQQKSSQAPKLLFHYYDKDFNNEADTPDNFQSRRPNTSFCFLDIRSPGLGDTAMYLCATSRVLLATANNEQFFGPGTRLTVL.

The CDR3 spells CASSGTSGYRTGELFF. The CDR3 DNA reads TGTGCCAGCAGCGGGACTAGCGGGTACCGCACCGGGGAGCTGTTTTTT. V usage is TRBV9 and J usage is TRBJ2-2; TRBD2 matches at 11 bases. The CDR3 consists of 16 residues. The germline V gene encodes CDR1 SGDLS and CDR2 YYNGEE. Trimming took 3 bases from V and 4 from J; bases not matched to a gene: 5.

The CDR3 sequence: CASSLAGQHYGYTF. CDR3 nucleotide sequence: TGTGCCAGCAGCCTCGCGGGACAACACTATGGCTACACCTTC. V and J are TRBV7-9 and TRBJ1-2; TRBD1 is a possible D gene (6 bases). Trimming took off 5 bases at V and 3 bases at J, with 13 bases between the two ends. CDR3 length: 14 amino acids. In germline, CDR1 is SEHNR, CDR2 FQNEAQ (reference sequence).

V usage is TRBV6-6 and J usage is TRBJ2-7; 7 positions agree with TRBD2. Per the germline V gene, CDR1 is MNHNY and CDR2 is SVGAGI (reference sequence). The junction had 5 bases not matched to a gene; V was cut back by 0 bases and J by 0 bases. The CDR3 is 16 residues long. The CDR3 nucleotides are TGTGCCAGCAGTTACTCGAGAGGACTAGGCTCCTACGAGCAGTACTTC. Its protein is CASSYSRGLGSYEQYF.

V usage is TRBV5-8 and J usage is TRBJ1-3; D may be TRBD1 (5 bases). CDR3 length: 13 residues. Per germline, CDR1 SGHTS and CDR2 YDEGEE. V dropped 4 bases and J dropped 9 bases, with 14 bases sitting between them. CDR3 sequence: CASSLRGIGTIYF. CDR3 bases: TGTGCCAGCAGCCTCCGGGGCATCGGCACCATATATTTT.

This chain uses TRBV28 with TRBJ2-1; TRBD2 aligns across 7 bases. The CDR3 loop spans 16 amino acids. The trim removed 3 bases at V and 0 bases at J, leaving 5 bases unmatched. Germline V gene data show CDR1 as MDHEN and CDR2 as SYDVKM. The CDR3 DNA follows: TGTGCCAGCAGTTTTGGTTCTAGCGGCTCCTACAATGAGCAGTTCTTC. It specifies CASSFGSSGSYNEQFF.

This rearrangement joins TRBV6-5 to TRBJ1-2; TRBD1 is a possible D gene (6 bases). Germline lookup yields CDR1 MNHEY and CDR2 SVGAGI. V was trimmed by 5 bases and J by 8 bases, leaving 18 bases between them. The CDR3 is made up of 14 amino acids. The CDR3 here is CASSGSTGARGYTF. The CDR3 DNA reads TGTGCCAGCAGTGGAAGTACGGGGGCGCGGGGCTACACCTTC.

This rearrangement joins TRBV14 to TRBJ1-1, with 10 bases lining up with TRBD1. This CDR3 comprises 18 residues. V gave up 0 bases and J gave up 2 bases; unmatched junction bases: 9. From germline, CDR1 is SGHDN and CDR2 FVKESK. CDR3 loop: CASSQDWGGTGANTEAFF. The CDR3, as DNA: TGTGCCAGCAGCCAAGATTGGGGGGGGACAGGGGCCAACACTGAAGCTTTCTTT.

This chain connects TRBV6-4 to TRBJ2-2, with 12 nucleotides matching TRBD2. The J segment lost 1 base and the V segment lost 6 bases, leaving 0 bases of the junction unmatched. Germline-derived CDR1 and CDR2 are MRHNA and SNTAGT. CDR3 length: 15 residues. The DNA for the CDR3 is TGTGCCAGCAGGGGACTAGCGGGGAACACCGGGGAGCTGTTTTTT. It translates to CASRGLAGNTGELFF.

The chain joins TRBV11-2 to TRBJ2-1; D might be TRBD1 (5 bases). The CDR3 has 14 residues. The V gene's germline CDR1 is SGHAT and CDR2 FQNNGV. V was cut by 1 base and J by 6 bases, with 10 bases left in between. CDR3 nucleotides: TGTGCCAGCAGCTTAGCATCAGGGCTCAATGAGCAGTTCTTC. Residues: CASSLASGLNEQFF.

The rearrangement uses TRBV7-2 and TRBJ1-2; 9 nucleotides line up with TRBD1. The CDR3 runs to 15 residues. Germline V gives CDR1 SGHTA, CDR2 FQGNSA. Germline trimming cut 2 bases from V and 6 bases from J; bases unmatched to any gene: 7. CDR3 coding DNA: TGTGCCAGCAGCTTAAGGATCCGGACAGGGGATGGCTACACCTTC. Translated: CASSLRIRTGDGYTF.

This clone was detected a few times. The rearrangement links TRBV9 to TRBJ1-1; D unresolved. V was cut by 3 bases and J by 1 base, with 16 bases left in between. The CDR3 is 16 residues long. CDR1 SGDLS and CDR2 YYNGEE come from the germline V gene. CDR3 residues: CASSAVDYSGNTEAFF. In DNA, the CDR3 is TGTGCCAGCAGCGCCGTTGATTACTCGGGGAACACTGAAGCTTTCTTT.

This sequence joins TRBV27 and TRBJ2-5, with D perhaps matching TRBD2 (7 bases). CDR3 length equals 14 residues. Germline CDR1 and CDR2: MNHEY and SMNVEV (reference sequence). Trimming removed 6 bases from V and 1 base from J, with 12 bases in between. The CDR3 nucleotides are TGTGCCAGCAGGGGAGGGGGGGGCCAAGAGACCCAGTACTTC. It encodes CASRGGGGQETQYF.

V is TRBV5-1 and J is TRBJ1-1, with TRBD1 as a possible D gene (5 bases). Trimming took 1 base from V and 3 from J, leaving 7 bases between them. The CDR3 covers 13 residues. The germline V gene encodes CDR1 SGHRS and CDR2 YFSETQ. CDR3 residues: CASSLWGDTEAFF. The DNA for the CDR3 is TGCGCCAGCAGCTTGTGGGGGGACACTGAAGCTTTCTTT. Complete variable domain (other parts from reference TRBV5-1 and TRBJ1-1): KAGVTQTPRYLIKTRGQQVTLSCSPISGHRSVSWYQQTPGQGLQFLFEYFSETQRNKGNFPGRFSGRQFSNSRSEMNVSTLELGDSALYLCASSLWGDTEAFFGQGTRLTVV.

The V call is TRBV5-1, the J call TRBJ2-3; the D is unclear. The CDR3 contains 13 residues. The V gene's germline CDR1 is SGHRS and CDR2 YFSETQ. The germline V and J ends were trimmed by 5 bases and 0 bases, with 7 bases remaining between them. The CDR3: CASRHASTDTQYF. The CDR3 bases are TGCGCCAGCAGACACGCTAGCACAGATACGCAGTATTTT.

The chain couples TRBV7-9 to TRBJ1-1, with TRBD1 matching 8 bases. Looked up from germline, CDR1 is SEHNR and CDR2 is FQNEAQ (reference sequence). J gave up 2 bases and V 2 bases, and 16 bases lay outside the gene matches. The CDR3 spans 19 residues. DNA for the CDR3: TGTGCCAGCAGCTTAATAGGCAATCCCCTGACAGGGGTCAACACTGAAGCTTTCTTT. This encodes CASSLIGNPLTGVNTEAFF.

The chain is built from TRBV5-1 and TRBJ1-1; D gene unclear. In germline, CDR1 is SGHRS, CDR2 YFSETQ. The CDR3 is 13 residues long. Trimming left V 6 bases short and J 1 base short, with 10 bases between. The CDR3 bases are TGCGCCAGCACCCCCAAACCGAACACTGAAGCTTTCTTT. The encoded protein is CASTPKPNTEAFF.

CDR3 loop: CASSSYGGTSYEQYF. The CDR3 bases are TGCGCCAGCAGCTCCTACGGGGGGACCTCCTACGAGCAGTACTTC. The J gene is TRBJ2-7, the V gene TRBV5-1; 7 bases are a match to TRBD2. Germline trimming cut 3 bases from V and 0 bases from J; bases unmatched to any gene: 6. There are 15 residues in the CDR3. The V gene's germline CDR1 is SGHRS and CDR2 YFSETQ.

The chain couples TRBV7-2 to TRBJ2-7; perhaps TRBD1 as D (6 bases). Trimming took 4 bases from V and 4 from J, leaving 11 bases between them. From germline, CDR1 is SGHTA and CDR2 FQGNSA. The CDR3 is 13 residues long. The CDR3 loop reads CASSWGLGYEQYF. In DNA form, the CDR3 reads TGTGCCAGCAGCTGGGGGCTCGGGTACGAGCAGTACTTC.

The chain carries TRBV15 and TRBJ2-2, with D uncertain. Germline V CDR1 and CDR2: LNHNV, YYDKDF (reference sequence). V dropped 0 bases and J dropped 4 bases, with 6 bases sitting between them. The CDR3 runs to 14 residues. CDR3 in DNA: TGTGCCACCAGCAGAGATAGAACCACCGGGGAGCTGTTTTTT. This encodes CATSRDRTTGELFF.

As DNA, the CDR3 is TGCGCCAGCAGCCCGGGACAGGGGGCGCTCGAGCAGTACTTC. This gives the protein CASSPGQGALEQYF. The chain joins TRBV4-1 to TRBJ2-7, with 12 positions matching TRBD1. Germline CDR1 reads MGHRA; CDR2 reads YSYEKL. V shed 4 bases, J shed 6 bases, and the junction held 4 bases outside the gene matches. The CDR3 loop spans 14 amino acids.

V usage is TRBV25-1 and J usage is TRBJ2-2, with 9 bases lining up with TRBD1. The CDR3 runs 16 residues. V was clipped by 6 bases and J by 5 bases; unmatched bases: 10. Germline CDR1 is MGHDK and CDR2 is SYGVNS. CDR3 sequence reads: CASSLPGTGSTGELFF. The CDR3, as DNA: TGTGCCAGCAGCCTTCCCGGGACAGGGAGTACCGGGGAGCTGTTTTTT.

This CDR3 is CASSVEDLGSEAFF. CDR3 nucleotide sequence: TGTGCCAGCAGCGTAGAGGACTTAGGATCTGAAGCTTTCTTT. The chain links TRBV9 to TRBJ1-1; the D is unclear. Germline loops: CDR1 SGDLS, CDR2 YYNGEE. There are 14 residues in the CDR3. Deletions cut 0 bases from V and 6 bases from J, with 12 bases between.